Shown below are 16 T cell receptor beta chains from a single sample sequenced in a study of identical twins. From the 5' RACE reads, TCRdb called clonotypes with MiXCR, one entry per CDR3 protein. Counted here are around 1.7 million distinct CDR3 sequences, under 35% occurring once; the ten biggest clones make up about 0.25%. The sequenced sample consisted of cord blood. The receptors derive from a newborn girl in good health.

In its sample, this clonotype was seen a few times. This may be a read error, as it is one base from a much larger clone. The chain uses TRBV10-3 and TRBJ2-1; D uncertain. Trimming took 2 bases from V and 13 from J, leaving 15 bases between them. CDR1 is ENHRY and CDR2 is SYGVKD in the germline V gene. This CDR3 spans 13 amino acids. Written as DNA, the CDR3 is TGTGCCATCAGTGAGGAACCCCAAGAGACCCAGTTCTTC. The encoded protein is CAISEEPQETQFF.

In its sample, this clonotype was seen many times. The chain joins TRBV20-1 to TRBJ2-7, with 7 bases that match TRBD2. This CDR3 contains 16 residues. With V trimmed by 4 bases and J by 3 bases, 15 bases remained unmatched. CDR1 and CDR2 (germline): DFQATT, SNEGSKA (reference sequence). The CDR3 DNA reads as TGCAGTGCTACCCCAATGGGGGGGGATAAGGACTACGAGCAGTACTTC. Amino acids: CSATPMGGDKDYEQYF.

Concerning this clonotype: Without the conserved terminal phenylalanine or tryptophan, this CDR3 likely stems from a read error. The genes are TRBV27 and TRBJ1-2; a weak D match, TRBD1 (6 bases). Germline CDR1 MNHEY, CDR2 SMNVEV (reference sequence). The CDR3 has 12 amino acids. V was cut by 9 bases and J by 5 bases, with 13 bases left in between. The chain's CDR3 is CASMGGGYGYTL. The CDR3 DNA sequence: TGTGCCAGTATGGGGGGCGGGTATGGCTACACCCTC.

This clonotype was picked up a small number of times. The V gene is TRBV11-2, the J gene TRBJ1-1; TRBD1 aligns across 7 bases. The CDR3 sequence is 13 residues long. Germline assignment: CDR1 SGHAT and CDR2 FQNNGV. After removal of 4 bases from V and 10 bases from J, the junction contained 9 bases not matched to a gene. In DNA, the CDR3 is TGTGCCAGCAGCTCTGGAACAGGGGAGGTAGCTTTCTTT. It yields the protein CASSSGTGEVAFF. The full variable domain, rest sourced from reference TRBV11-2 and TRBJ1-1, is EAGVAQSPRYKIIEKRQSVAFWCNPISGHATLYWYQQILGQGPKLLIQFQNNGVVDDSQLPKDRFSAERLKGVDSTLKIQPAKLEDSAVYLCASSSGTGEVAFFGQGTRLTVV.

This rearrangement joins TRBV6-2 or TRBV6-3 to TRBJ2-4; tentatively, D is TRBD1 (6 bases). The CDR3 is 17 amino acids. Germline assignment: CDR1 MNHEY and CDR2 SVGEGT. Deletions cut 6 bases from V and 0 bases from J, with 18 bases between. CDR3 loop: CASRAAYRVGAKNIQYF. Here the CDR3 DNA reads TGTGCCAGCAGGGCCGCCTACAGGGTTGGAGCCAAAAACATTCAGTACTTC.

Of note for this clonotype: It is likely a read error: a sequence one base away is far more abundant. The genes are TRBV7-8 and TRBJ2-5; D tentatively reads TRBD1 or TRBD2 (5 bases each). The CDR3 length is 13 residues. Germline CDR1 is SGHVS and CDR2 is FQNEAQ. The CDR3 coding sequence is TGTGCCAGCGGCTTATCAGGGAGAGAGACCCAGTACTTC. Its translation is CASGLSGRETQYF.

This clonotype came up a few times. This chain links TRBV2 with TRBJ2-3; 8 nucleotides line up with TRBD2. V shed 2 bases and J 0 bases; nucleotides not matched to a gene: 4. Germline lookup yields CDR1 SNHLY and CDR2 FYNNEI. The CDR3 totals 16 residues. The CDR3 sequence: CASSELASGSTDTQYF. CDR3 sequence (DNA): TGTGCCAGCAGTGAATTGGCTAGCGGGAGCACAGATACGCAGTATTTT. The full variable domain, in which reference TRBV2 and TRBJ2-3 provide the parts outside the CDR3, is EPEVTQTPSHQVTQMGQEVILRCVPISNHLYFYWYRQILGQKVEFLVSFYNNEISEKSEIFDDQFSVERPDGSNFTLKIRSTKLEDSAMYFCASSELASGSTDTQYFGPGTRLTVL.

The rearrangement links TRBV7-2 to TRBJ1-6; no definite D call. Germline V gene lookup returns CDR1 SGHTA and CDR2 FQGNSA. V was trimmed by 2 bases and J by 10 bases, leaving 12 bases between them. This CDR3 is 14 amino acids long. This CDR3 reads CASSLRQELSPLHF. The CDR3 DNA reads as TGTGCCAGCAGCTTACGGCAGGAGTTATCACCCCTCCACTTT.

In this sample, this clonotype turned up a few times. This chain joins TRBV29-1 and TRBJ2-1; TRBD2 agrees at 9 bases. The germline V gene has CDR1 SQVTM and CDR2 ANQGSEA. The V and J ends lost 5 bases and 5 bases, in that order; junction bases with no gene match: 7. CDR3 size: 14 residues. CDR3 protein: CSVRRGGPHNEQFF. CDR3 in DNA: TGCAGCGTTAGGCGGGGGGGCCCCCACAATGAGCAGTTCTTC.

This CDR3 reads CSAQEVAWYQETQYF. Written as DNA, the CDR3 is TGCAGTGCTCAAGAGGTAGCGTGGTACCAAGAGACCCAGTACTTC. The chain employs TRBV20-1 and TRBJ2-5; tentative D call: TRBD2 (5 bases). Germline CDR1 and CDR2: DFQATT and SNEGSKA (reference sequence). This CDR3 comprises 15 residues. The V end was cut by 5 bases, the J end by 0 bases, with 16 bases between.

The V call is TRBV4-1, the J call TRBJ1-6, with TRBD1 matching over 7 bases. This CDR3 region has 14 residues. The V segment lost 4 bases and the J segment 11 bases; nucleotides outside the gene matches: 8. Germline loops: CDR1 MGHRA, CDR2 YSYEKL. DNA for the CDR3: TGCGCCAGCAGCCGGACAGGACTTTTGGCACCCCTCCACTTT. Residues: CASSRTGLLAPLHF.

J is TRBJ2-1 and V is TRBV28; 7 bases are shared with TRBD2. The germline V gene encodes CDR1 MDHEN and CDR2 SYDVKM. Trimming removed 2 bases from V and 0 bases from J; junction bases left unmatched: 16. The CDR3 consists of 20 residues. Here the CDR3 reads CASSLKRVYHLAASYNEQFF. Written as DNA, the CDR3 is TGTGCCAGCAGTTTAAAACGGGTCTATCACCTAGCGGCCTCCTACAATGAGCAGTTCTTC. The variable domain in full, completed from reference TRBV28 and TRBJ2-1, reads DVKVTQSSRYLVKRTGEKVFLECVQDMDHENMFWYRQDPGLGLRLIYFSYDVKMKEKGDIPEGYSVSREKKERFSLILESASTNQTSMYLCASSLKRVYHLAASYNEQFFGPGTRLTVL.

V gene TRBV28 combines with J gene TRBJ2-7; 9 nucleotides line up with TRBD2. With V trimmed by 3 bases and J by 2 bases, 8 bases remained unmatched. CDR3 length: 16 amino acids. The V gene's germline CDR1 is MDHEN and CDR2 SYDVKM. The CDR3 region has the DNA TGTGCCAGCAGTTTGTCCACTAGCGGGCATGCCTACGAGCAGTACTTC. Its translation: CASSLSTSGHAYEQYF.

This chain joins TRBV3-1 and TRBJ2-4, with no clear D. Trimming left V 0 bases short and J 5 bases short, with 5 bases between. The CDR3 contains 13 residues. In germline, CDR1 is LGHDT, CDR2 YNNKEL (reference sequence). CDR3 coding DNA: TGTGCCAGCAGCCAAGATTGGGAAAACATTCAGTACTTC. Its translation: CASSQDWENIQYF. Variable domain in full (rest from reference TRBV3-1 and TRBJ2-4): DTAVSQTPKYLVTQMGNDKSIKCEQNLGHDTMYWYKQDSKKFLKIMFSYNNKELIINETVPNRFSPKSPDKAHLNLHINSLELGDSAVYFCASSQDWENIQYFGAGTRLSVL.

Comments on this clonotype: This may stem from a read error, because a much larger clone lies one nucleotide away. The chain uses TRBV7-9 and TRBJ2-3, with a tentative D call TRBD2 (5 bases). V lost 7 bases and J lost 2, with 22 bases in between. Per the germline V gene, CDR1 is SEHNR and CDR2 is FQNEAQ (reference sequence). The CDR3 sequence is 17 residues long. The CDR3 DNA reads TGTGCCAGCATCCCAGCAATCGGGGTCTACTTCACAGATACGCAGTATTTT. This sequence encodes CASIPAIGVYFTDTQYF.

The V call is TRBV6-5, the J call TRBJ2-2, with 12 bases identical to TRBD2. V dropped 0 bases and J dropped 3; count of bases not matched to a gene: 11. The CDR3 has 20 residues. The germline V gene encodes CDR1 MNHEY and CDR2 SVGAGI. The CDR3 here is CASSYSIGLAGGLYTGELFF. CDR3 bases: TGTGCCAGCAGTTACTCGATTGGCCTAGCGGGGGGGCTTTACACCGGGGAGCTGTTTTTT.